This TCR beta chain was found in a study of shared clonotypes between healthy human individuals. The study ran the assay at deep level. Evenly divided among several immunoSEQ plates was the genomic DNA of each subset. Clones were read by immunoSEQ multiplex PCR, and TCRdb kept only the in-frame ones, dropping some. This sample carries under 2.5 million clones, roughly 92% of them seen once, and the ten largest clones take roughly 0.34%. The CDR3 has 15 amino acids. Germline lookup yields CDR1 SGHRS and CDR2 YFSETQ. V was clipped by 1 base and J by 5 bases, with 15 bases between them. The rearrangement joins TRBV5-1 to TRBJ2-5; D unclear. This receptor was identified in a man aged 18 to 35 in good health. Some clones in this sample may be carry-over from other donors' samples. Sequenced material: naive CD4+ T cells from PBMCs. Specified subset: CD45RA+ positively selected. Here the CDR3 reads CASSLLTPREETQYF. Written as DNA, the CDR3 is TGCGCCAGCAGCTTGTTAACCCCCCGAGAGGAGACCCAGTACTTC.